The 10 T cell receptor beta chains in this list originate from one sample, sequenced in a study of blood T cell repertoires in COVID-19. Profiled with immunoSEQ multiplex PCR; TCRdb holds only in-frame clones, not every one. The profile covers about 310,000 clones, with 90% appearing a single time and around 0.97% taken by the ten largest. The sequenced sample was peripheral blood. These receptors all come from a woman between 35 and 50 years old with COVID-19, enrolled during active disease.

The chain links TRBV7-2 to TRBJ1-5, with D tentatively TRBD1 (6 bases). In germline, CDR1 is SGHTA, CDR2 FQGNSA. The V gene lost 1 base and the J gene lost 0 bases, with 7 bases spanning the gap. The CDR3 is made up of 15 amino acids. For the CDR3, the DNA is TGTGCCAGCAGCTTAGACAGGGCTAGCAATCAGCCCCAGCATTTT. It translates to CASSLDRASNQPQHF.

This chain uses TRBV28 with TRBJ2-7, with a possible D match to TRBD1 (6 bases). Looked up from germline, CDR1 is MDHEN and CDR2 is SYDVKM. This CDR3 has 15 amino acids. V was trimmed by 2 bases and J by 6 bases, leaving 17 bases between them. DNA for the CDR3: TGTGCCAGCAGTTTAGACCTTAGGGTAGGGGGCGAGCAGTACTTC. Encoded protein: CASSLDLRVGGEQYF.

The chain has TRBV15 and TRBJ2-7, with 9 positions matching TRBD1. This CDR3 has 13 amino acids. J gave up 4 bases and V 3 bases, and 1 base lay outside the gene matches. Germline V gives CDR1 LNHNV, CDR2 YYDKDF (reference sequence). The CDR3 protein is CATSRDRGYEQYF. In DNA form, the CDR3 reads TGTGCCACCAGCAGGGACAGGGGTTACGAGCAGTACTTC.

The J gene is TRBJ1-5, the V gene TRBV2; perhaps TRBD1 as D (5 bases). Trimming took off 4 bases at V and 6 bases at J, with 16 bases between the two ends. CDR1 is SNHLY and CDR2 is FYNNEI in the germline V gene. The CDR3 covers 15 residues. CDR3 DNA: TGTGCCAGCAGTGGTCGCGGGGGGGGAGGTCAGCCCCAGCATTTT. This sequence encodes CASSGRGGGGQPQHF.

This clone was seen once. The V and J genes are TRBV6-4 and TRBJ2-7, with D maybe TRBD1 (5 bases). The CDR3 totals 14 residues. Trimming took off 3 bases at V and 1 base at J, with 10 bases between the two ends. Germline values: CDR1 MRHNA, CDR2 SNTAGT. The CDR3 sequence is CASSEQAQSYEQYF. The CDR3 bases are TGTGCCAGCAGTGAACAGGCACAGTCCTACGAGCAGTACTTC.

J is TRBJ1-2 and V is TRBV27; the match to TRBD1 covers 7 bases. There are 15 residues in the CDR3. Germline assignment: CDR1 MNHEY and CDR2 SMNVEV (reference sequence). Losses at the gene ends were 5 bases for V and 5 bases for J; bases not matched to a gene: 11. The CDR3 nucleotides read TGTGCCAGCAGTCCCTCGGGACAGACTCCATATGGCTACACCTTC. Encoded protein: CASSPSGQTPYGYTF.

The V and J genes are TRBV7-9 and TRBJ2-1; TRBD1 aligns across 9 bases. V trimming: 0 bases; J trimming: 15 bases; junction bases outside the gene matches: 9. This CDR3 is 14 amino acids long. CDR1 is SEHNR and CDR2 is FQNEAQ in the germline V gene (reference sequence). The DNA of the CDR3 is TGTGCCAGCAGCTTAGCTGGGGGACAGGGAGGACCGTTCTTC. Its protein is CASSLAGGQGGPFF. The full variable domain, completed using reference TRBV7-9 and TRBJ2-1, is DTGVSQNPRHKITKRGQNVTFRCDPISEHNRLYWYRQTLGQGPEFLTYFQNEAQLEKSRLLSDRFSAERPKGSFSTLEIQRTEQGDSAMYLCASSLAGGQGGPFFGPGTRLTVL.

The V gene is TRBV19, the J gene TRBJ1-5, with 8 bases matching TRBD1. This CDR3 has 17 amino acids. Germline V CDR1 and CDR2: LNHDA, SQIVND (reference sequence). The V segment lost 4 bases and the J segment 2 bases; nucleotides outside the gene matches: 10. CDR3 bases: TGTGCCAGTAGTACCCAAAGGACAGGGTCGCGCAATCAGCCCCAGCATTTT. The encoded protein is CASSTQRTGSRNQPQHF.

This clone was recorded only once. The chain couples TRBV19 to TRBJ1-2; the D is unclear. Trimming cost V 2 bases and J 1 base, with 8 bases left between them. Germline V CDR1 and CDR2: LNHDA, SQIVND (reference sequence). The CDR3 spans 14 residues. The CDR3 sequence: CASSIPTYNYGYTF. The DNA for the CDR3 is TGTGCCAGTAGTATACCGACTTATAACTATGGCTACACCTTC.

This clone was seen a few times. This chain joins TRBV27 and TRBJ2-7, with 9 bases identical to TRBD1. Trimming removed 8 bases from V and 3 bases from J; junction bases left unmatched: 8. The CDR3 is made up of 14 amino acids. The germline CDR1 and CDR2 sequences are MNHEY and SMNVEV (reference sequence). The CDR3 sequence: CASAWTGESYEQYF. The DNA for the CDR3 is TGTGCCAGCGCCTGGACAGGGGAAAGCTACGAGCAGTACTTC.